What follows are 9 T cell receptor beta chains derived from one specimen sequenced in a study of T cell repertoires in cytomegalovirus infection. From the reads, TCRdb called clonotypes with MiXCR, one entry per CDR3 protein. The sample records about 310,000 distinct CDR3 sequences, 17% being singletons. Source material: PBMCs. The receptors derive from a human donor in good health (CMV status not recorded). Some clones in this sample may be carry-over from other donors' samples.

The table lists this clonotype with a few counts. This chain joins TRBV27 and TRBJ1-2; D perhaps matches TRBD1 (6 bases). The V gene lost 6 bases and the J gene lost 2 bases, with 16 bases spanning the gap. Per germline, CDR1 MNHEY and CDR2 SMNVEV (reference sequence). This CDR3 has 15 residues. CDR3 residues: CASSLTGLTNYGYTF. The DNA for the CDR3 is TGTGCCAGCAGCCTGACAGGCCTTACCAACTATGGCTACACCTTC.

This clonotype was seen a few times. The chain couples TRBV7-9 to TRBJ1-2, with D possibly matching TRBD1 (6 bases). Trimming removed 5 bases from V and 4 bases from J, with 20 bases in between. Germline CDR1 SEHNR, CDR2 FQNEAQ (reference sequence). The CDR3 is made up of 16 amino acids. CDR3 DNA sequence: TGTGCCAGCAGCCCAGGACAGACCCTGATTCTCTATGGCTACACCTTC. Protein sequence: CASSPGQTLILYGYTF.

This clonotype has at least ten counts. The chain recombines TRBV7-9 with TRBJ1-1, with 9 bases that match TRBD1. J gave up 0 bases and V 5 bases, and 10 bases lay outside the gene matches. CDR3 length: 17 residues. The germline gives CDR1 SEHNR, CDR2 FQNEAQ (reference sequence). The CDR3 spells CASSRPKDRGLNTEAFF. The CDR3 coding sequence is TGTGCCAGCAGCCGTCCCAAGGACAGGGGATTGAACACTGAAGCTTTCTTT.

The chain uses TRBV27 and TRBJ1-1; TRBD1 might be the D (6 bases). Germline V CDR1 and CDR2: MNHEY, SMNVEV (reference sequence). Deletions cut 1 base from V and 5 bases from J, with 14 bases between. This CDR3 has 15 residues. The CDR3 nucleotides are TGTGCCAGCAGTTTATGGGGGGCGGTGAGGACTGAAGCTTTCTTT. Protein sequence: CASSLWGAVRTEAFF.

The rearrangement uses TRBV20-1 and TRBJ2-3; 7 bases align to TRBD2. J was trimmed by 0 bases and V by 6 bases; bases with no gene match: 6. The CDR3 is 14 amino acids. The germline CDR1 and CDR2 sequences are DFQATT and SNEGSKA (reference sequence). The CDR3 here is CSAEWRGSTDTQYF. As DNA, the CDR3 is TGCAGTGCGGAATGGCGGGGGAGCACAGATACGCAGTATTTT.

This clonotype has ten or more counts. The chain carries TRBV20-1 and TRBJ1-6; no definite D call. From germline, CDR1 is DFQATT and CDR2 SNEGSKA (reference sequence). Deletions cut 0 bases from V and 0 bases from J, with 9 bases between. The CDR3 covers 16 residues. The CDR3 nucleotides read TGCAGTGCTAGAGAACCGGGGAGCTCCTATAATTCACCCCTCCACTTT. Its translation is CSAREPGSSYNSPLHF.

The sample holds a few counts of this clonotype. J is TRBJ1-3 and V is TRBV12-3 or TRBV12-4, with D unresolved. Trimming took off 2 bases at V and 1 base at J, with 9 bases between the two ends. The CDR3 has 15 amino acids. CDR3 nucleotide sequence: TGTGCCAGCAGTTTACGGGTCCCATCTGGAAACACCATATATTTT. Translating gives CASSLRVPSGNTIYF.

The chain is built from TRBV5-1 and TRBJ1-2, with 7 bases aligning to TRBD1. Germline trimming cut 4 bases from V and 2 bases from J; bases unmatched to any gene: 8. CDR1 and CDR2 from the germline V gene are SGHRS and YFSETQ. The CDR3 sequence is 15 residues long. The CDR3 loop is CASSLISTGNYGYTF. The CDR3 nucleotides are TGCGCCAGCAGCCTCATCTCGACAGGGAACTATGGCTACACCTTC.

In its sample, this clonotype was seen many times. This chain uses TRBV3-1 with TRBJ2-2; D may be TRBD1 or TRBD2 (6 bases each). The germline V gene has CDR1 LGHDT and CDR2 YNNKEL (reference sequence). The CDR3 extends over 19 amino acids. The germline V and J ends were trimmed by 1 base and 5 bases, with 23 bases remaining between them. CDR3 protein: CASSQGGAPPVRGTGELFF. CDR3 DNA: TGTGCCAGCAGCCAAGGGGGGGCTCCACCCGTGCGAGGAACCGGGGAGCTGTTTTTT.